The sequence of this T cell receptor beta chain was determined in a study of glioma-infiltrating T cells after dendritic cell vaccination. Across the study: Dendritic cells derived from monocytes and pulsed with autologous tumor lysate formed the vaccine. Three intradermal dendritic cell vaccine injections were given every two weeks. Study results and caveats: Complete blood and tumor specimen sets were limited to few patients.

Specified time point: after dendritic cell vaccination, including at tumor progression/relapse. TCRB CDR3 was amplified from 2 ug genomic DNA or less. The assay was immunoSEQ multiplex PCR, and TCRdb's table has in-frame clones only and misses some. The sample includes 100,000 to 120,000 clones, around 91% of them seen just once. J gave up 3 bases and V 4 bases, and 9 bases lay outside the gene matches. CDR1 SGHNT and CDR2 YYREEE come from the germline V gene (reference sequence). This CDR3 region has 16 residues. Comment on this clone: No antigen is known for it.

Sequenced here: blood, sampled after dendritic cell vaccination. This TCR derives from a human donor with glioblastoma. The chain has TRBV5-4 and TRBJ1-1; TRBD1 aligns across 10 bases. In DNA, the CDR3 is TGTGCCAGCAGCCCCGACGGACAGGGGGGCTACACTGAAGCTTTCTTT. It specifies CASSPDGQGGYTEAFF.